Below, 26 T cell receptor beta chains from the same sample are listed, as sequenced in a study of post-analysis software for immune sequencing data. Study observations and caveats: There were roughly five TRBV segments more frequent in patients than controls, and TRBV5-6, TRBV5-1 and TRBV20-1 were among them.

The authors incorporated unique molecular identifiers into the TCR beta cDNA libraries. One entry per CDR3 protein, called by TCRdb with MiXCR from the PCR reads. The data hold around 500,000 distinct CDR3 sequences, with around 36% observed a single time. The antigens of these receptors remain unknown. Specimen: blood. The receptor set was obtained from a girl aged 2-17 years with multiple sclerosis.

This clonotype occurred a few times. The chain couples TRBV11-2 to TRBJ2-5; 8 bases align to TRBD2. The trim removed 5 bases at V and 4 bases at J, leaving 9 bases unmatched. The CDR3 consists of 15 residues. CDR1 SGHAT and CDR2 FQNNGV come from the germline V gene. The CDR3 DNA follows: TGTGCCAGCAGCCGGAGCGGGGGACCCAGAGAGACCCAGTACTTC. Translated: CASSRSGGPRETQYF.

The chain has TRBV5-1 and TRBJ1-1, with D possibly being TRBD1 (5 bases). V lost 0 bases and J lost 2, with 14 bases in between. Per germline, CDR1 SGHRS and CDR2 YFSETQ. The CDR3 is 16 amino acids. The CDR3 coding sequence is TGCGCCAGCAGCTTGGGTGCTGGGGGGTCCAACACTGAAGCTTTCTTT. The encoded protein is CASSLGAGGSNTEAFF.

This chain joins TRBV6-5 and TRBJ2-3; 9 positions agree with TRBD2. Germline CDR1 MNHEY, CDR2 SVGAGI. This CDR3 comprises 14 residues. V shed 6 bases and J 2 bases; nucleotides not matched to a gene: 3. The DNA of the CDR3 is TGTGCCAGCAGACTAGCGGGTTCCACAGATACGCAGTATTTT. The encoded protein is CASRLAGSTDTQYF.

The chain uses TRBV12-3 or TRBV12-4 and TRBJ2-7, with D perhaps matching TRBD1 or TRBD2 (5 bases each). CDR3 size: 15 residues. Trimming took 5 bases from V and 2 from J, leaving 16 bases between them. The CDR3 reads CASSAGDGWTYEQYF. The DNA of the CDR3 is TGTGCCAGCAGTGCCGGGGACGGTTGGACCTACGAGCAGTACTTC.

This chain connects TRBV5-1 to TRBJ1-2, with 9 bases identical to TRBD1. Per germline, CDR1 SGHRS and CDR2 YFSETQ. This CDR3 has 14 amino acids. V trimming: 5 bases; J trimming: 8 bases; junction bases outside the gene matches: 10. CDR3: CASRGWDRVGGYTF. CDR3 bases: TGCGCCAGCAGGGGTTGGGACAGGGTCGGCGGCTACACCTTC.

The chain's CDR3 is CASRYGLAAGETQYF. The CDR3 coding sequence is TGTGCCAGCAGATATGGACTAGCAGCGGGAGAGACCCAGTACTTC. The chain joins TRBV11-2 to TRBJ2-5; 8 bases are shared with TRBD2. There are 15 residues in the CDR3. Germline CDR1 SGHAT, CDR2 FQNNGV. Losses at the gene ends were 6 bases for V and 4 bases for J; bases not matched to a gene: 10.

The sample holds a few counts of this clonotype. The chain employs TRBV15 and TRBJ2-3; the match to TRBD2 covers 10 bases. Losses at the gene ends were 2 bases for V and 2 bases for J; bases not matched to a gene: 10. Germline V gene sequence: CDR1 LNHNV, CDR2 YYDKDF (reference sequence). This CDR3 spans 18 amino acids. Here the CDR3 reads CATSRIPLLAGNTDTQYF. CDR3 sequence (DNA): TGTGCCACCAGCAGAATACCCCTACTAGCGGGAAACACAGATACGCAGTATTTT.

The chain carries TRBV6-1 and TRBJ2-7, with 11 positions matching TRBD1. TRBJ2-4 explains the end of the DNA better; the J call may be wrong. The CDR3 sequence is 16 residues long. In germline, CDR1 is MNHNS, CDR2 SASEGT. The CDR3: CASSEALGTGGNIQYF. The CDR3 coding sequence is TGTGCCAGCAGTGAAGCGCTTGGGACAGGGGGGAACATTCAGTACTTC.

This clonotype was found a few times. The chain has TRBV10-3 and TRBJ2-1, with D unresolved. Trimming shortened V by 3 bases and J by 12 bases, and 9 bases separated the two germline ends. Germline V CDR1 and CDR2: ENHRY, SYGVKD. CDR3 length: 11 amino acids. CDR3 in amino acids: CAISEEAVQFF. CDR3 sequence (DNA): TGTGCCATCAGTGAAGAGGCTGTGCAGTTCTTC.

This clonotype was counted ten times or more. V gene TRBV6-5 combines with J gene TRBJ2-5; either TRBD1 or TRBD2 may supply D (5 bases each). The V end lost 0 bases, the J end lost 3 bases, and 11 bases lay between the germline ends. Germline-derived CDR1 and CDR2 are MNHEY and SVGAGI. This CDR3 is 15 amino acids long. CDR3 residues: CASSYSGPGEETQYF. CDR3 sequence (DNA): TGTGCCAGCAGTTACTCGGGACCTGGGGAAGAGACCCAGTACTTC.

This clonotype was seen many times. As DNA, the CDR3 is TGTGCCAGCAGCTTTGGGAGGAACTACGAGCAGTACTTC. Translating gives CASSFGRNYEQYF. The chain recombines TRBV7-3 with TRBJ2-7; D is possibly TRBD2 (6 bases). Germline CDR1 reads SGHTA; CDR2 reads FQGTGA. This CDR3 has 13 residues. Trimming cost V 3 bases and J 3 bases, with 9 bases left between them.

This clonotype was picked up a small number of times. V and J are TRBV20-1 and TRBJ2-1; possible D gene TRBD2, 6 bases. Deletions cut 7 bases from V and 0 bases from J, with 13 bases between. CDR3 length: 14 residues. CDR1 and CDR2 from the germline V gene are DFQATT and SNEGSKA (reference sequence). The chain's CDR3 is CSVPGLLSYNEQFF. CDR3 DNA sequence: TGCAGTGTTCCGGGACTCCTCTCCTACAATGAGCAGTTCTTC.

This clonotype was counted between two and nine times. V gene TRBV10-3 combines with J gene TRBJ2-5, with 9 bases aligning to TRBD1. CDR1 is ENHRY, CDR2 SYGVKD, per germline. The CDR3 covers 14 residues. V gave up 4 bases and J gave up 3 bases; unmatched junction bases: 3. CDR3 sequence reads: CAISGGQGEETQYF. For the CDR3, the DNA is TGTGCCATCAGTGGGGGACAGGGAGAAGAGACCCAGTACTTC.

V and J are TRBV12-5 and TRBJ1-1, with D possibly matching TRBD1 (6 bases). V lost 4 bases and J 9 bases, leaving 9 bases between the germline ends. The CDR3 has 11 amino acids. The germline V gene has CDR1 LGHNT and CDR2 FRNRAP. This CDR3 reads CASGSRGKAFF. The CDR3 DNA follows: TGTGCTAGTGGTTCCAGGGGAAAAGCTTTCTTT.

In DNA form, the CDR3 reads TGTGCCAGCAGCGTAGATCTAGCGGAAAACTACGAGCAGTACTTC. Its protein is CASSVDLAENYEQYF. The V and J genes are TRBV9 and TRBJ2-7; 7 nucleotides align to TRBD2. Germline CDR1 and CDR2: SGDLS and YYNGEE. CDR3 length: 15 amino acids. V shed 0 bases, J shed 3 bases, and the junction held 6 bases outside the gene matches.

The V gene is TRBV5-1, the J gene TRBJ2-1; 11 bases are shared with TRBD2. Looked up from germline, CDR1 is SGHRS and CDR2 is YFSETQ. The junction had 3 bases not matched to a gene; V was cut back by 3 bases and J by 4 bases. CDR3 length: 15 amino acids. The chain's CDR3 is CASSSIAGGYNEQFF. The CDR3, as DNA: TGCGCCAGCAGCTCGATAGCGGGGGGGTACAATGAGCAGTTCTTC.

The chain recombines TRBV5-1 with TRBJ2-7; 12 bases are shared with TRBD2. This CDR3 has 15 residues. V shed 3 bases and J 2 bases; nucleotides not matched to a gene: 3. The V gene's germline CDR1 is SGHRS and CDR2 YFSETQ. The CDR3 protein is CASSWTSGVTYEQYF. The CDR3 bases are TGCGCCAGCAGCTGGACTAGCGGGGTAACCTACGAGCAGTACTTC. The whole variable domain, filled in from reference TRBV5-1 and TRBJ2-7, reads KAGVTQTPRYLIKTRGQQVTLSCSPISGHRSVSWYQQTPGQGLQFLFEYFSETQRNKGNFPGRFSGRQFSNSRSEMNVSTLELGDSALYLCASSWTSGVTYEQYFGPGTRLTVT.

CDR3 nucleotide sequence: TGTGCCAGCAGCCACGCTCGGGGCTACGAGCAGTACTTC. Its translation: CASSHARGYEQYF. This chain connects TRBV5-5 to TRBJ2-7; D is possibly TRBD2 (5 bases). V lost 4 bases and J 3 bases, leaving 11 bases between the germline ends. The CDR3 contains 13 residues. CDR1 and CDR2 from the germline V gene are SGHKS and YYEKEE (reference sequence).

The sample holds a few counts of this clonotype. This rearrangement joins TRBV28 to TRBJ2-3, with TRBD1 matching 10 bases. After removal of 6 bases from V and 2 bases from J, the junction contained 8 bases not matched to a gene. Germline CDR1 is MDHEN and CDR2 is SYDVKM. This CDR3 contains 16 residues. The CDR3 coding sequence is TGTGCCAGCAGCCGACAGACAGGGGGCATCACAGATACGCAGTATTTT. Its protein product is CASSRQTGGITDTQYF.

The chain has TRBV6-1 and TRBJ2-7, with unresolved D. This CDR3 has 13 amino acids. V was pared by 0 bases and J by 3 bases, with 6 bases between. Germline assignment: CDR1 MNHNS and CDR2 SASEGT. CDR3 loop: CASSEANNYEQYF. The CDR3 DNA follows: TGTGCCAGCAGTGAAGCCAACAACTACGAGCAGTACTTC.

V and J are TRBV6-5 and TRBJ2-3; 9 bases match TRBD2. Losses at the gene ends were 0 bases for V and 2 bases for J; bases not matched to a gene: 9. The CDR3 has 18 amino acids. The germline gives CDR1 MNHEY, CDR2 SVGAGI. The CDR3 is CASSYSLAGVLSTDTQYF. CDR3 bases: TGTGCCAGCAGTTACTCGTTAGCGGGGGTCCTTTCCACAGATACGCAGTATTTT.

This chain links TRBV25-1 with TRBJ1-2; no reliable D call. The germline CDR1 and CDR2 sequences are MGHDK and SYGVNS. Trimming took off 3 bases at V and 4 bases at J, with 3 bases between the two ends. The CDR3 is 11 residues long. Here the CDR3 reads CASSDVYGYTF. The CDR3 bases are TGTGCCAGCAGTGACGTCTATGGCTACACCTTC.

In this sample, this clonotype turned up a few times. V is TRBV20-1 and J is TRBJ2-5; tentatively, D is TRBD1 (6 bases). Judging by the DNA end, TRBJ2-7 fits better; the J call may be wrong. The CDR3 is made up of 14 amino acids. CDR1 is DFQATT, CDR2 SNEGSKA, per germline (reference sequence). The CDR3 nucleotides are TGCAGTGCTCCTTACACAGGGCGACTCAACGAGCAGTACTTC. Translation: CSAPYTGRLNEQYF.

This clonotype was counted only a few times. CDR3 nucleotides: TGTGCCAGCAGCCCCAAGGGGGGCAGGTCCCGGGATACGCAGTATTTT. The encoded protein is CASSPKGGRSRDTQYF. This chain links TRBV9 with TRBJ2-3; either TRBD1 or TRBD2 may supply D (6 bases each). The CDR3 totals 16 residues. Trimming pared 4 bases from V and 6 bases from J, leaving 21 bases between. Looked up from germline, CDR1 is SGDLS and CDR2 is YYNGEE.

This clonotype was detected ten times or more. The rearrangement links TRBV15 to TRBJ2-7; D is unresolved. The CDR3 runs 14 residues. The germline CDR1 and CDR2 sequences are LNHNV and YYDKDF (reference sequence). The germline V and J ends were trimmed by 0 bases and 2 bases, with 8 bases remaining between them. The CDR3 coding sequence is TGTGCCACCAGCAGAGATACAGCCACCTACGAGCAGTACTTC. Its protein product is CATSRDTATYEQYF.

The chain recombines TRBV24-1 with TRBJ2-7, with no clear D. The end of the DNA fits TRBJ2-5 better, so the J call may be wrong. The CDR3 has 12 residues. CDR1 KGHDR and CDR2 SFDVKD come from the germline V gene. The CDR3 region has the DNA TGTGCCACCAGTGATTTTAAGGAGACCCAGTACTTC. Translated: CATSDFKETQYF.